This T cell receptor beta chain comes out of a study of blood T cell repertoires in COVID-19. Study in general: Samples taken during acute and convalescent COVID-19 were collected in the United States, Italy and Spain. Sources were T cells, B-cell-depleted T cells, or PBMCs; the material itself was cDNA or gDNA.

Original data processing: Estimation of nucleated cell counts relied on the amplification of reference gene primers. Produced via immunoSEQ multiplex PCR; TCRdb's table is partial and in-frame only. V, J and clone size derive from that table, while D and trimming were established from the DNA sequence. Among 80,000 or so clones listed, 80% were seen once. V was cut by 3 bases and J by 1 base, with 18 bases left in between. This CDR3 has 17 amino acids. Sample: peripheral blood. The TCR was taken from a woman in her 70s with acute or convalescent COVID-19. The gene calls are TRBV23-1 and TRBJ1-1; the D is unclear. TRBV23-1 is treated as an ORF (open reading frame) with a function not yet certain. The CDR3 bases are TGCGCCAGCAGTCACAGGTTCTCACCGGTTCGGAACACTGAAGCTTTCTTT. Amino acids: CASSHRFSPVRNTEAFF.